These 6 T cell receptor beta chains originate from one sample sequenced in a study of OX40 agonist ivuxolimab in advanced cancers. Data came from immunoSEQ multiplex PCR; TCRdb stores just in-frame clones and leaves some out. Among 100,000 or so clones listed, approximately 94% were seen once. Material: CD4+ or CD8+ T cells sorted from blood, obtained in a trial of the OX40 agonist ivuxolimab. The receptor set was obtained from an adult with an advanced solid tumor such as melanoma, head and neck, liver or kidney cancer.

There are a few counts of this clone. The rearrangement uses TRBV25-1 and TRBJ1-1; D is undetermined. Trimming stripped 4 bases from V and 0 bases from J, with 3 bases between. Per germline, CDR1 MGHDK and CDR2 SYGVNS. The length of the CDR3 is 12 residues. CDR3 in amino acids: CASSVMNTEAFF. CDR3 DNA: TGTGCCAGCAGTGTTATGAACACTGAAGCTTTCTTT.

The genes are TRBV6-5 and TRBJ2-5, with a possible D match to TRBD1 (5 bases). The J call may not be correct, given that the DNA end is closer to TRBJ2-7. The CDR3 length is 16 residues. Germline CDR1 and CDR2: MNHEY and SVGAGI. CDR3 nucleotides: TGTGCCAGCAGTTACGGCAGACAGTGGGTTGGGTACGAGCAGTACTTC. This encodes CASSYGRQWVGYEQYF.

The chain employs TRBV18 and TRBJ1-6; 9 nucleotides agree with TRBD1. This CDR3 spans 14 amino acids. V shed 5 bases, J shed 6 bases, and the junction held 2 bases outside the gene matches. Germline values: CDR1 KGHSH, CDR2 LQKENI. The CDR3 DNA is TGTGCCAGCTCAACGACAGGGGGTAATTCACCCCTCCACTTT. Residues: CASSTTGGNSPLHF.

The CDR3 reads CASRGTGSTGELFF. As DNA, the CDR3 is TGTGCCAGCAGGGGGACAGGCAGCACCGGGGAGCTGTTTTTT. This chain links TRBV5-8 with TRBJ2-2; 8 bases line up with TRBD1. The J segment lost 4 bases and the V segment lost 5 bases, leaving 4 bases of the junction unmatched. In germline, CDR1 is SGHTS, CDR2 YDEGEE. The CDR3 is 14 amino acids.

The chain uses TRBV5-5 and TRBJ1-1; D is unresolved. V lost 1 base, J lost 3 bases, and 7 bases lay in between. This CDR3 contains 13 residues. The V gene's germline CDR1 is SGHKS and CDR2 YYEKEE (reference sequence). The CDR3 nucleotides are TGTGCCAGCAGCTTGCCCCAGGACACTGAAGCTTTCTTT. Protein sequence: CASSLPQDTEAFF.

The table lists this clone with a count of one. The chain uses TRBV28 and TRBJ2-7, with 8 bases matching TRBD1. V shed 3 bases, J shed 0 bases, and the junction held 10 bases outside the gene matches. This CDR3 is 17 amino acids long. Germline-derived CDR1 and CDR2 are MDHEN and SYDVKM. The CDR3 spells CASSLAGGSWTSYEQYF. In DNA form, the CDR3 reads TGTGCCAGCAGTTTGGCAGGGGGCTCTTGGACCTCCTACGAGCAGTACTTC.